The clone carrying this T cell receptor (beta chain) was detected only once. Random hexamers primed reverse transcription of about 0.45 to 1 ug RNA. Across 54 Vbeta and 13 Jbeta, immunoSEQ multiplex PCR amplified TCR beta CDR3. TCRdb recomputed calls from the immunoSEQ multiplex PCR reads with MiXCR, one row per CDR3 protein. The sample has some 260,000 distinct CDR3 sequences, just under 95% seen once. The source of the sample is a study of CD8 T cells in Susac syndrome. Trimming removed 0 bases at V and 6 bases at J, with 12 bases between. The CDR3 has 14 residues. CDR1 SGDLS and CDR2 YYNGEE come from the germline V gene. The sequenced target, TCR beta, came from blood CD8+ and CD4+ T cells.

The chain employs TRBV9 and TRBJ1-1, with D unresolved. Sequences were obtained from CD4+ T cells from PBMCs. The clonotype originates from a human donor with multiple sclerosis. In DNA, the CDR3 is TGTGCCAGCAGCGTAGGGAACCTTGGGGCTGAAGCTTTCTTT. This translates into CASSVGNLGAEAFF.